This T cell receptor (beta chain) was obtained from a study of shared clonotypes between healthy human individuals. The assay ran at deep level. Profiling relied on immunoSEQ multiplex PCR, and the TCRdb table lists in-frame clones only, not all of them. Found here are fewer than 400,000 clones, roughly 70% of them singletons; the top ten hold about 9.3%. CD4+ cells underwent separation, giving CD45RA+ naive and CD45RA-negative memory subsets. In the case of this clone: Its antigen remains unidentified.

The germline V gene has CDR1 MNHEY and CDR2 SMNVEV (reference sequence). With V trimmed by 6 bases and J by 6 bases, 8 bases remained unmatched. The CDR3 sequence is 14 residues long. Study-level points and caveats: Blood was the sole source, and tissue repertoires probably differ.

The gene calls are TRBV27 and TRBJ1-2; TRBD1 agrees at 9 bases. This receptor was identified in a man aged 30 to 39 in good health. Input material: memory CD4+ T cells sorted from blood. Subset given: CD45RA-negative fraction. The CDR3 spells CASRRPGQGDGYTF. The CDR3 DNA reads as TGTGCCAGCAGGCGACCGGGACAGGGTGATGGCTACACCTTC.